This TCR beta chain was documented in a study of tumor-infiltrating lymphocytes in primary liver carcinoma. On the study more broadly: The patient group consisted of men and women aged 30 to 69 years.

The source material, roughly 18-33 mg of unsorted bulk tissue, was used to co-extract RNA and DNA. The template, 450 to 650 ng total RNA, yielded TCR beta cDNA made with a constant-region primer. Amplification in three nested multiplex PCR rounds with slightly modified ARM-PCR gave rise to TCR beta libraries. Two initial PCR rounds of around 10 cycles each paired TRBV1-TRBV30 forward primers with a C-beta reverse primer. Each CDR3 protein gets one entry after TCRdb re-called the multiplex PCR reads with MiXCR. The sample lists about 130,000 distinct CDR3 sequences, 55% to 75% occurring once. Germline CDR1 is SGHAT and CDR2 is FQNNGV. V lost 5 bases to trimming and J lost 5 bases, with 28 bases between them. The CDR3 is 18 residues long.

Material: liver tumor tissue from sampling region 3. Sample subset: tumor region T3, left-lateral pole. This TCR was sampled from a woman aged 55-70 years with primary liver carcinoma and hepatitis B virus infection. The chain joins TRBV11-2 to TRBJ2-7; D may be TRBD2 (6 bases). This chain's CDR3 is CASSGGRGLARLYNEQYF. CDR3 in DNA: TGTGCCAGCAGCGGGGGACGGGGGTTGGCTAGACTTTACAACGAGCAGTACTTC.